Listed here are 15 T cell receptor beta chains from one sample, sequenced in a study of early T cells in non-severe SARS-CoV-2 infection. Each CDR3 protein gets one entry after TCRdb re-called the 5' RACE reads with MiXCR. Here the sample spans some 45,000 distinct CDR3 sequences, about 4.2% being singletons. Sequenced input: whole blood. Every receptor here comes from an adult who was a healthcare worker with PCR-confirmed SARS-CoV-2 infection or an uninfected control (not recorded which).

This clonotype appeared once. The chain is built from TRBV7-6 and TRBJ1-1, with D uncertain. This CDR3 has 20 amino acids. V was trimmed by 5 bases and J by 4 bases, leaving 32 bases between them. Germline CDR1 reads SGHVS; CDR2 reads FNYEAQ. The CDR3 DNA follows: TGTGCCAGCAGCCGGGCAAAACGCCCCCAAAGGACGGATTTCCTCACTGAAGCTTTCTTT. It specifies CASSRAKRPQRTDFLTEAFF.

This clonotype appeared a single time. This sequence joins TRBV4-2 and TRBJ1-6; D not resolved. Germline V CDR1 and CDR2: LGHNA, YNFKEQ. Trimming took 2 bases from V and 7 from J, leaving 9 bases between them. The CDR3 sequence is 14 residues long. CDR3 coding DNA: TGTGCCAGCAGCCAACGGCAGTCAAATTCACCCCTCCACTTT. Translating gives CASSQRQSNSPLHF.

This clonotype was seen at least ten times. This sequence joins TRBV7-6 and TRBJ2-3; D unresolved. The V gene's germline CDR1 is SGHVS and CDR2 FNYEAQ. The CDR3 runs to 15 residues. Trimming stripped 1 base from V and 5 bases from J, with 13 bases between. In DNA, the CDR3 is TGTGCCAGCAGCTTAGAAGGGCTAGTCGGAGATACGCAGTATTTT. This gives the protein CASSLEGLVGDTQYF.

The sample holds many counts of this clonotype. V gene TRBV2 combines with J gene TRBJ2-5; possibly TRBD1 for D (6 bases). Germline CDR1 is SNHLY and CDR2 is FYNNEI. The CDR3 has 13 amino acids. V was clipped by 3 bases and J by 5 bases, with 10 bases between them. CDR3 sequence: CASSETGWETQYF. For the CDR3, the DNA is TGTGCCAGCAGTGAGACAGGATGGGAGACCCAGTACTTC.

This clonotype was counted at least ten times. V usage is TRBV7-9 and J usage is TRBJ2-7, with D hard to call. Germline CDR1 reads SEHNR; CDR2 reads FQNEAQ (reference sequence). The CDR3 is made up of 13 amino acids. V was shortened by 8 bases and J by 2 bases, with 13 bases between the two germline ends. CDR3 nucleotides: TGTGCCAGCGGCCCCCCCATAACCTACGAGCAGTACTTC. Translation gives CASGPPITYEQYF.

This clonotype was seen at least ten times. The chain has TRBV10-1 and TRBJ2-1; TRBD1 matches 8 bases. Germline assignment: CDR1 WNHNN and CDR2 SYGVQD (reference sequence). Trimming removed 3 bases from V and 5 bases from J; junction bases left unmatched: 6. CDR3 length equals 15 residues. Here the CDR3 DNA reads TGCGCCAGCAGTGATTCAGGGGGCTTCAACAATGAGCAGTTCTTC. Its translation: CASSDSGGFNNEQFF.

This clonotype came up many times. Here the CDR3 reads CSASQSSGNTIYF. The CDR3 coding sequence is TGCAGCGCTTCACAAAGCTCTGGAAACACCATATATTTT. V is TRBV29-1 and J is TRBJ1-3; the D is unclear. Germline lookup yields CDR1 SQVTM and CDR2 ANQGSEA. The V end was cut by 7 bases, the J end by 0 bases, with 10 bases between. The CDR3 is 13 residues long. The variable domain in full, with the rest retrieved from reference TRBV29-1 and TRBJ1-3, is SAVISQKPSRDICQRGTSLTIQCQVDSQVTMMFWYRQQPGQSLTLIATANQGSEATYESGFVIDKFPISRPNLTFSTLTVSNMSPEDSSIYLCSASQSSGNTIYFGEGSWLTVV.

This clonotype was seen a few times. The chain couples TRBV29-1 to TRBJ1-2, with 7 nucleotides matching TRBD1. CDR1 and CDR2 (germline): SQVTM, ANQGSEA. Trimming at V came to 4 bases and at J to 0 bases, leaving 2 bases not matched to a gene. The CDR3 length is 13 residues. The CDR3 coding sequence is TGCAGCGTTGGAGGGACAGCTAACTATGGCTACACCTTC. Translation gives CSVGGTANYGYTF.

This clonotype occurred many times. The V call is TRBV12-3 or TRBV12-4, the J call TRBJ2-7; D is ambiguous. The CDR3 consists of 13 residues. V lost 4 bases to trimming and J lost 0 bases, with 7 bases between them. Here the CDR3 DNA reads TGTGCCAGCAGTTACCAGAGCTCCTACGAGCAGTACTTC. It translates to CASSYQSSYEQYF.

This clonotype occurred many times. This chain joins TRBV4-3 and TRBJ2-1; perhaps TRBD1 as D (5 bases). V was shortened by 4 bases and J by 5 bases, with 18 bases between the two germline ends. CDR1 is LGHNA and CDR2 is YSLEER in the germline V gene. The length of the CDR3 is 16 residues. The CDR3 nucleotides are TGCGCCAGCAGCCTATCGACAGCCCCGTTTAACAATGAGCAGTTCTTC. Its translation: CASSLSTAPFNNEQFF.

This clonotype was counted many times. This chain joins TRBV5-1 and TRBJ2-3, with D possibly being TRBD2 (7 bases). This CDR3 has 17 residues. Germline lookup yields CDR1 SGHRS and CDR2 YFSETQ. Between the trimmed V and J ends, which lost 4 bases and 0 bases, there was a span of 18 bases. As DNA, the CDR3 is TGCGCCAGCAGCCCTCCCGGCGGGGGCTCTAGCACAGATACGCAGTATTTT. It encodes CASSPPGGGSSTDTQYF.

This clonotype was detected ten times or more. V gene TRBV12-3 or TRBV12-4 combines with J gene TRBJ2-1; 12 bases are shared with TRBD2. The ends lost 8 bases at V and 3 bases at J; junction bases unmatched: 8. The CDR3 length is 16 residues. As DNA, the CDR3 is TGTGCCAGCCAATATCTAGCGGGAGGGATCTACAATGAGCAGTTCTTC. It translates to CASQYLAGGIYNEQFF.

Many counts were recorded for this clonotype. This chain connects TRBV7-9 to TRBJ2-2; TRBD1 is a possible D gene (6 bases). The V and J ends lost 5 bases and 6 bases respectively, with 13 bases between them. CDR1 is SEHNR, CDR2 FQNEAQ, per germline (reference sequence). The CDR3 is 14 amino acids. This chain's CDR3 is CASSVSTGSGELFF. CDR3 in DNA: TGTGCCAGCAGCGTATCAACAGGGTCCGGGGAGCTGTTTTTT.

In this sample, this clonotype turned up many times. The rearrangement joins TRBV7-9 to TRBJ1-1; perhaps TRBD1 as D (6 bases). This CDR3 is 15 amino acids long. V was cut by 5 bases and J by 0 bases, with 13 bases left in between. Germline CDR1 SEHNR, CDR2 FQNEAQ (reference sequence). CDR3 in DNA: TGTGCCAGCAGCAACTACGACAGGATGAACACTGAAGCTTTCTTT. Translated, it gives CASSNYDRMNTEAFF.

The table lists this clonotype with a few counts. V usage is TRBV7-2 and J usage is TRBJ1-2; TRBD1 agrees at 7 bases. The V segment lost 5 bases and the J segment 4 bases; nucleotides outside the gene matches: 10. CDR3 length equals 15 residues. Germline V gene sequence: CDR1 SGHTA, CDR2 FQGNSA. The CDR3 nucleotides read TGTGCCAGCAGCCCGGGACAGATAAAAACCTATGGCTACACCTTC. Residues: CASSPGQIKTYGYTF.